This T cell receptor (beta chain) was observed in a study of T-cell reconstitution after alpha-beta-depleted transplantation in children. This clonotype was seen a few times. Library preparation (for TCRbeta) was performed with unique molecular identifiers. TCRdb itself ran the PCR reads through MiXCR, one entry per CDR3 protein. The table lists about 240,000 distinct CDR3 sequences, over 20% of them singletons. V was pared by 0 bases and J by 0 bases, with 5 bases of the junction left unmatched. Germline lookup yields CDR1 DFQATT and CDR2 SNEGSKA (reference sequence). The CDR3 consists of 16 residues.

The genes are TRBV20-1 and TRBJ2-1; 7 bases are shared with TRBD2. This receptor was taken from a girl aged 2-15 years with Fanconi anemia, due to receive a stem cell transplant. Sample: PBMCs, taken before TCRalphabeta/CD19-depleted stem cell transplant. The CDR3 loop reads CSARDVQRDSYNEQFF. DNA of the CDR3: TGCAGTGCTAGAGATGTCCAGCGGGACTCCTACAATGAGCAGTTCTTC.